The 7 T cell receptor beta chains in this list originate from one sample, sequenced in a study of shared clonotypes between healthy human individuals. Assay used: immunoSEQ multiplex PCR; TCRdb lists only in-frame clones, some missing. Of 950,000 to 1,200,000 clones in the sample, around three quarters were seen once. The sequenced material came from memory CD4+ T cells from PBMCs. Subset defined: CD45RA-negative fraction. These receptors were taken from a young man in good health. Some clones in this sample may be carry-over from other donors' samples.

This CDR3 reads CASSQARSTDTQYF. CDR3 bases: TGTGCCAGCAGCCAAGCGAGGAGCACAGATACGCAGTATTTT. The chain is built from TRBV4-2 and TRBJ2-3; unclear D gene. V was clipped by 1 base and J by 0 bases, with 5 bases between them. Germline-derived CDR1 and CDR2 are LGHNA and YNFKEQ. The CDR3 is 14 residues long.

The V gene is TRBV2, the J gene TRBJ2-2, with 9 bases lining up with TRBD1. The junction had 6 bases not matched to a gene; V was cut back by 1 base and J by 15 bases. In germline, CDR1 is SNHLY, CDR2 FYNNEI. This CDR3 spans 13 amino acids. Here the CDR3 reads CASSEEGTGRMFF. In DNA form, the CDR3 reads TGTGCCAGCAGTGAAGAAGGGACAGGGAGGATGTTTTTT.

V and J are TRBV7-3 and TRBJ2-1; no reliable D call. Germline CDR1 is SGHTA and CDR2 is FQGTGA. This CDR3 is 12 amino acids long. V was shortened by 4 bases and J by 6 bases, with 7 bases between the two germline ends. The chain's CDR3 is CASSSPGNEQFF. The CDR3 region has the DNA TGTGCCAGCAGCTCCCCCGGCAATGAGCAGTTCTTC. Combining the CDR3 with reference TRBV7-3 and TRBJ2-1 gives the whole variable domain GAGVSQTPSNKVTEKGKYVELRCDPISGHTALYWYRQSLGQGPEFLIYFQGTGAADDSGLPNDRFFAVRPEGSVSTLKIQRTERGDSAVYLCASSSPGNEQFFGPGTRLTVL.

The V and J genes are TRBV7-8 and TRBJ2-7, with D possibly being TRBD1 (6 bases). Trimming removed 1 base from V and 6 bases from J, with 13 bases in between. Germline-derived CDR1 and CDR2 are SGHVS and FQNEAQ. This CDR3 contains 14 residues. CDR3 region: CASSLGGRGAEQYF. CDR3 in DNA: TGTGCCAGCAGCTTAGGAGGCAGGGGCGCCGAGCAGTACTTC. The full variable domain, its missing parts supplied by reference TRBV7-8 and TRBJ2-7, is GAGVSQSPRYKVAKRGQDVALRCDPISGHVSLFWYQQALGQGPEFLTYFQNEAQLDKSGLPSDRFFAERPEGSVSTLKIQRTQQEDSAVYLCASSLGGRGAEQYFGPGTRLTVT.

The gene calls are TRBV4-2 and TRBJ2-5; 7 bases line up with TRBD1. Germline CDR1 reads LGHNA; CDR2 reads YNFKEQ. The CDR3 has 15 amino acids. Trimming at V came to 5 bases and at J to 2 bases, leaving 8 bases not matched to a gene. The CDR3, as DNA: TGTGCCAGCAGCTTCCGGGACAGCCCACAAGAGACCCAGTACTTC. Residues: CASSFRDSPQETQYF.

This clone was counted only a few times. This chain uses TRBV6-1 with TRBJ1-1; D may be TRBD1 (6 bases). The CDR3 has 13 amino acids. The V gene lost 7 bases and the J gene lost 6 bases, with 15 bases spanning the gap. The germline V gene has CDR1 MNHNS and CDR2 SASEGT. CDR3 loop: CASNYGGAAEAFF. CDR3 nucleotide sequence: TGTGCCAGCAACTACGGGGGGGCCGCTGAAGCTTTCTTT.

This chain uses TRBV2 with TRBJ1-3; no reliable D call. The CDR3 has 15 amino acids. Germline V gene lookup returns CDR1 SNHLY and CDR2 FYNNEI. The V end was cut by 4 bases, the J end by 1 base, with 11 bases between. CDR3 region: CASSGRLLSGNTIYF. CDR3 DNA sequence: TGTGCCAGCAGTGGTAGACTACTATCTGGAAACACCATATATTTT.